The 4 T cell receptor beta chains below were found in one sample sequenced in a study of glioma-infiltrating T cells after dendritic cell vaccination. TCRdb keeps only in-frame clones here, not all; method: immunoSEQ multiplex PCR. The sample records 50,000 to 80,000 clones, approximately 78% being singletons. Sequenced material: blood, taken before dendritic cell vaccination. These receptors came from a human donor with glioblastoma.

This rearrangement joins TRBV30 to TRBJ1-6; D might be TRBD1 (5 bases). This CDR3 is 13 amino acids long. V lost 4 bases and J 6 bases, leaving 10 bases between the germline ends. Per germline, CDR1 GTSNPN and CDR2 SVGIG (reference sequence). The CDR3 DNA reads as TGTGCCTGGACCCGGGACTTTAATTCACCCCTCCACTTT. Protein product: CAWTRDFNSPLHF.

The chain has TRBV7-9 and TRBJ1-2, with unresolved D. CDR1 and CDR2 (germline): SEHNR, FQNEAQ (reference sequence). The V gene lost 2 bases and the J gene lost 4 bases, with 11 bases spanning the gap. This CDR3 is built from 14 residues. CDR3 DNA: TGTGCCAGCAGCTTACTGGCTGGCAGCTATGGCTACACCTTC. Protein product: CASSLLAGSYGYTF.

This clone was observed a few times. The chain couples TRBV14 to TRBJ1-3; no clear D. Germline-derived CDR1 and CDR2 are SGHDN and FVKESK. V shed 4 bases and J shed 0 bases, with 13 bases lying between them. The CDR3 contains 16 residues. The CDR3: CASSRDGLTSGNTIYF. In nucleotides, the CDR3 is TGTGCCAGCAGCCGTGATGGACTGACCTCTGGAAACACCATATATTTT.

The gene calls are TRBV4-2 and TRBJ2-2; possible D gene TRBD1, 6 bases. Trimming removed 1 base from V and 9 bases from J, with 15 bases in between. Germline V gene sequence: CDR1 LGHNA, CDR2 YNFKEQ. The CDR3 sequence is 15 residues long. Here the CDR3 DNA reads TGTGCCAGCAGCCAAGGGACAGACTCCGGGAGGGAGCTGTTTTTT. Its translation is CASSQGTDSGRELFF.